This T cell receptor (beta chain) was found in a study of control samples from healthy donors and cancer patients (dated by TCRdb to the early 2020s). On this clone itself: Its target antigen remains unknown. Base qualities were left out, and no much larger clone turns up one base away.

V is shortened by 0 bases, J by 6 bases, and the region joining them spans 16 bases. CDR1 and CDR2 are read off the germline V gene as SGDLS and YYNGEE. Reading from cysteine to phenylalanine, the CDR3 counts 16 amino acids. Of all the DNA, just the CDR3 is kept, 48 bases in frame from base 1. Receptor libraries were prepared by the immunoSEQ multiplex PCR assay. Sourced from immuneACCESS, this table was stored by TCRdb with only in-frame sequences that have V and J called. A share of the clones is absent; for the studies checked, an unresolved V gene accounts for under half, and the remainder has no known explanation. This sample lists 170,000 or so clones; over 85% were detected once. The ten largest clones capture 1.4% of the sample.

Sequencing input: blood. The chain is encoded by TRBV9 joined to TRBJ2-1; the D gene is tentatively TRBD1 or TRBD2, each matching 6 bases. This receptor was obtained from a young man in good health. The DNA reads as follows: TGTGCCAGCAGCGTAGCTGATGGAGGGGGGTCCAATGAGCAGTTCTTC. The resulting protein is CASSVADGGGSNEQFF. The variable domain in full, with residues beyond the CDR3 obtained from the reference TRBV9 and TRBJ2-1 genes, is DSGVTQTPKHLITATGQRVTLRCSPRSGDLSVYWYQQSLDQGLQFLIQYYNGEERAKGNILERFSAQQFPDLHSELNLSSLELGDSALYFCASSVADGGGSNEQFFGPGTRLTVL.